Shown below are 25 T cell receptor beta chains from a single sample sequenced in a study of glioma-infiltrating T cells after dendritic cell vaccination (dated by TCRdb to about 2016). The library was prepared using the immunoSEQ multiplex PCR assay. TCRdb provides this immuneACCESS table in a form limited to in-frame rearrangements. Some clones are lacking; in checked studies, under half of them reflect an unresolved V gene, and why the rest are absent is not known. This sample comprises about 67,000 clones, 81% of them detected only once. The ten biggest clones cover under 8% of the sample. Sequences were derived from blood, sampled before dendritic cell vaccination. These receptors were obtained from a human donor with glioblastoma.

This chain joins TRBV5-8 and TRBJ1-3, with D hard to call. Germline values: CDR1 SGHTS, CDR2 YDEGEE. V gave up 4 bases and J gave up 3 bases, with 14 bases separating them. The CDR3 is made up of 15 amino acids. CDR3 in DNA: TGTGCCAGCAGCGTAGACATGGTCCGTGGAAACACCATATATTTT. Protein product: CASSVDMVRGNTIYF.

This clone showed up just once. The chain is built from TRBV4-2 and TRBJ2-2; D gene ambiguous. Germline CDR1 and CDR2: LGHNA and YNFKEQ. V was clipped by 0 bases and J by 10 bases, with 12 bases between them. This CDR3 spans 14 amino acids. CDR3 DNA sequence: TGTGCCAGCAGCCAAGACCGAGGTTCCTTGGAGCTGTTTTTT. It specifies CASSQDRGSLELFF.

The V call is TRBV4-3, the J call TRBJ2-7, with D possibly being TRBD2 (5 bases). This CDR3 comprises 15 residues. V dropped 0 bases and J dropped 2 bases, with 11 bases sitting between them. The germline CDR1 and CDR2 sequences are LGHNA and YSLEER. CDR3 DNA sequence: TGCGCCAGCAGCCAAGACATCGGGGAAGCCTACGAGCAGTACTTC. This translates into CASSQDIGEAYEQYF.

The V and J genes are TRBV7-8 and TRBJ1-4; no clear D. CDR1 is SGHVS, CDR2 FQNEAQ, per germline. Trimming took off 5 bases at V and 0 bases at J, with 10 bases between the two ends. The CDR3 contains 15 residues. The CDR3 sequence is CASSADGTTNEKLFF. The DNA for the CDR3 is TGTGCCAGCAGCGCCGACGGGACAACTAATGAAAAACTGTTTTTT.

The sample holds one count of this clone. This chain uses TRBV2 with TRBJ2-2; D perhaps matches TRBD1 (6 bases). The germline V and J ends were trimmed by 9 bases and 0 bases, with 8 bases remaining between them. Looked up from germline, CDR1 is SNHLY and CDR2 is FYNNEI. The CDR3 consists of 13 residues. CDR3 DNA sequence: TGTGCCAGGGACAGTGCGAACACCGGGGAGCTGTTTTTT. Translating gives CARDSANTGELFF.

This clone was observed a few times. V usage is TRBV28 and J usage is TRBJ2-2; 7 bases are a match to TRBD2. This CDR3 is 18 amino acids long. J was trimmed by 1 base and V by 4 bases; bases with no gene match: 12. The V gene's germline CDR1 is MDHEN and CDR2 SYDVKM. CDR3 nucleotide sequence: TGTGCCAGCAGTTCCCTGTCTTGGGGGGAGGGGAACACCGGGGAGCTGTTTTTT. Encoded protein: CASSSLSWGEGNTGELFF. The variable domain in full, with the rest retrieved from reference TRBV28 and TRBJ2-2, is DVKVTQSSRYLVKRTGEKVFLECVQDMDHENMFWYRQDPGLGLRLIYFSYDVKMKEKGDIPEGYSVSREKKERFSLILESASTNQTSMYLCASSSLSWGEGNTGELFFGEGSRLTVL.

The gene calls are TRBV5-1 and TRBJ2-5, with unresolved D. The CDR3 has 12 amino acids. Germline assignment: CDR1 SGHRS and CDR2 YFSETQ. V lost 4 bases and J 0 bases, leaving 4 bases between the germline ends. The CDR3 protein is CASSVDQETQYF. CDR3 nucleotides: TGCGCCAGCAGCGTAGACCAAGAGACCCAGTACTTC.

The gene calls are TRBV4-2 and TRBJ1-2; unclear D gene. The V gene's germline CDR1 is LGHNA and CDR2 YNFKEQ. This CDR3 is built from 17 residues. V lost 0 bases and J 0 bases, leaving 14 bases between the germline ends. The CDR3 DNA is TGTGCCAGCAGCCAAGAGGGAGCGGCGGCTGCTAACTATGGCTACACCTTC. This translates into CASSQEGAAAANYGYTF.

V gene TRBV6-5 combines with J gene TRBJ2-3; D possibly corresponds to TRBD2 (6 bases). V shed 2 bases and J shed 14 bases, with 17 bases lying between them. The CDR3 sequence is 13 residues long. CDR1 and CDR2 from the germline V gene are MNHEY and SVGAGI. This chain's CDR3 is CASSYTGDGRWYF. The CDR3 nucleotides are TGTGCCAGCAGTTACACGGGGGACGGCAGGTGGTATTTT.

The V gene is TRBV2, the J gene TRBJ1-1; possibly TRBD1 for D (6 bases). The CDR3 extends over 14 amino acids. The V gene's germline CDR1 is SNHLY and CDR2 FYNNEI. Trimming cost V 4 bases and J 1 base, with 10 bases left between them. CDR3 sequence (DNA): TGTGCCAGCAGTGGGAGCAGGGGGAACACTGAAGCTTTCTTT. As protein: CASSGSRGNTEAFF.

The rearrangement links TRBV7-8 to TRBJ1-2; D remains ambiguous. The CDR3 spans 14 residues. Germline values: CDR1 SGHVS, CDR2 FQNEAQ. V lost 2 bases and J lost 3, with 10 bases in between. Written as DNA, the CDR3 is TGTGCCAGCAGCTTATCGATTACTTACTATGGCTACACCTTC. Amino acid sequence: CASSLSITYYGYTF.

Here the CDR3 reads CARSHLLQGTYGYTF. The CDR3 DNA is TGTGCCAGAAGCCACCTACTACAGGGAACCTATGGCTACACCTTC. The rearrangement joins TRBV5-3 to TRBJ1-2; possible D gene TRBD1, 6 bases. TRBV5-3 is marked as an open reading frame, function uncertain. V was trimmed by 4 bases and J by 4 bases, leaving 17 bases between them. The CDR3 runs 15 residues.

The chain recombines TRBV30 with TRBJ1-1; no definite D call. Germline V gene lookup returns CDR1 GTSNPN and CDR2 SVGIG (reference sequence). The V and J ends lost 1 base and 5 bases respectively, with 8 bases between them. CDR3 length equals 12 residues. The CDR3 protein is CAWSASVTEAFF. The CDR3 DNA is TGTGCCTGGAGTGCGAGTGTAACTGAAGCTTTCTTT.

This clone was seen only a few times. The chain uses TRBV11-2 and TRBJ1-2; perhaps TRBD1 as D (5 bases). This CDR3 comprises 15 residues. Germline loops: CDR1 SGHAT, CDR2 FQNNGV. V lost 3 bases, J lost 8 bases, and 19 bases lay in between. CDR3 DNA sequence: TGTGCCAGCAGCTTGACAGACTCCAGGGCGGGGGGCTACACCTTC. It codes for CASSLTDSRAGGYTF.

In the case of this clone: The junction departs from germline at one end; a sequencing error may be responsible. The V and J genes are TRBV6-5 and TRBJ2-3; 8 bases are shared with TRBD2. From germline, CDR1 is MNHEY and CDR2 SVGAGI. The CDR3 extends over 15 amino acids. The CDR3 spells CANSYSGGPTDTQYF. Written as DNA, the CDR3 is TGTGCCAACAGTTACAGCGGGGGCCCCACAGATACGCAGTATTTT.

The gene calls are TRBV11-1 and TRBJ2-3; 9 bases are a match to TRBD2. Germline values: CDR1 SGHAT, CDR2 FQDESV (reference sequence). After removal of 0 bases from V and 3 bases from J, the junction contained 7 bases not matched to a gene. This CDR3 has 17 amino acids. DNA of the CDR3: TGTGCCAGCAGCTTAGCGCCCAGCGGGGGGTGGACAGATACGCAGTATTTT. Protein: CASSLAPSGGWTDTQYF.

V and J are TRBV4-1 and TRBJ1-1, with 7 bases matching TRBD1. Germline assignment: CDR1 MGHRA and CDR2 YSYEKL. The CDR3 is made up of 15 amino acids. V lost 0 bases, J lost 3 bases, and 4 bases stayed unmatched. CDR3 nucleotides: TGCGCCAGCAGCCAAGACGAGGGGGCGTACACTGAAGCTTTCTTT. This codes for CASSQDEGAYTEAFF.

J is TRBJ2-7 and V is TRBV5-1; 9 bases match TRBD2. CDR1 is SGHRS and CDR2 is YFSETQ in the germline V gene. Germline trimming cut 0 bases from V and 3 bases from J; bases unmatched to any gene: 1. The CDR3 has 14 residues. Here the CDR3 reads CASSLGSGGYEQYF. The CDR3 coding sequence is TGCGCCAGCAGCTTGGGTAGCGGGGGCTACGAGCAGTACTTC.

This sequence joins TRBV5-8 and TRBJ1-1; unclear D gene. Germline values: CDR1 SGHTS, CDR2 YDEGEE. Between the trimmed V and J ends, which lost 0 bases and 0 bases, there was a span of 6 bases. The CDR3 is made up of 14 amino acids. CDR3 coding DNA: TGTGCCAGCAGCTTGGAGCGCCTGAACACTGAAGCTTTCTTT. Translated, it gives CASSLERLNTEAFF.

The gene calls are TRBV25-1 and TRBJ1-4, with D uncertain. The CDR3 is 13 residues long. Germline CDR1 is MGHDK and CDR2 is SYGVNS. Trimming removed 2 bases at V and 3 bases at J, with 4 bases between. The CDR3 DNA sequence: TGTGCCAGCAGTGAAGGAGCTAATGAAAAACTGTTTTTT. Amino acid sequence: CASSEGANEKLFF.

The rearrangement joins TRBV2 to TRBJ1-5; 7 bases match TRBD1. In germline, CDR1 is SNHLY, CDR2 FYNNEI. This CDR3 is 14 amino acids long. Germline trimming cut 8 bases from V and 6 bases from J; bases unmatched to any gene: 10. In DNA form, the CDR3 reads TGTGCCAGCGGCGCCGGGACAGAGAGTCAGCCCCAGCATTTT. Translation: CASGAGTESQPQHF.

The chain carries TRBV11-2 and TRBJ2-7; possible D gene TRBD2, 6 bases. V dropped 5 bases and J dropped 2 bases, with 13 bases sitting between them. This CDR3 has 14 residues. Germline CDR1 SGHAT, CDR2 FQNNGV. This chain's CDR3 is CASSPGTGAYEQYF. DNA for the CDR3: TGTGCCAGCAGCCCAGGTACGGGGGCCTACGAGCAGTACTTC.

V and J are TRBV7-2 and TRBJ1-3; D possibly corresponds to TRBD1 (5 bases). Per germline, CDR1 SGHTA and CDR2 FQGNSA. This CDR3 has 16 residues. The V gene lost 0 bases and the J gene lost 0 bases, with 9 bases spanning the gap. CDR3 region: CASSLAGGNSGNTIYF. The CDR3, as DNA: TGTGCCAGCAGCTTAGCGGGGGGTAACTCTGGAAACACCATATATTTT.

CDR3 residues: CASSGTGDQETQYF. CDR3 sequence (DNA): TGTGCCAGCAGCGGAACAGGGGACCAAGAGACCCAGTACTTC. The chain recombines TRBV9 with TRBJ2-5; TRBD1 matches at 7 bases. CDR1 SGDLS and CDR2 YYNGEE come from the germline V gene. The CDR3 is 14 residues long. With V trimmed by 3 bases and J by 0 bases, 2 bases remained unmatched.

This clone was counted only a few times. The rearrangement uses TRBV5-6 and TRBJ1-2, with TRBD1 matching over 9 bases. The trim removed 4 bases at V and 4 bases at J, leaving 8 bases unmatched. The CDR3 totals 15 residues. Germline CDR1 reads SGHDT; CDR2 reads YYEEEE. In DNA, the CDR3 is TGTGCCAGCAGCCCAACAGGGGGCGATATCTATGGCTACACCTTC. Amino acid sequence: CASSPTGGDIYGYTF.